This TCR beta chain was identified during a study of early T cells in non-severe SARS-CoV-2 infection. Turning to the study itself: Unsorted whole blood bulk RNA was sequenced, with unpaired chains.

This clonotype was counted many times. Its specificity is not known. This CDR3 spans 13 amino acids. With 5 bases removed from V and 0 bases from J, the gap between germline ends came to 11 bases. Germline V lookup: CDR1 DFQATT, CDR2 SNEGSKA (reference sequence). Study-level results: VDJdb matches were skewed toward anti-spike CD8 T cell responses.

Each single cDNA molecule received a unique molecular identifier. One entry per CDR3 protein results from TCRdb running MiXCR on the 5' RACE reads. Of 80,000 or so distinct CDR3 sequences in the sample, 5% to 6.5% were seen once. The specimen was whole blood. This receptor was taken from an adult who was a healthcare worker with PCR-confirmed SARS-CoV-2 infection or an uninfected control (not recorded which). The chain is built from TRBV20-1 and TRBJ2-7, with D perhaps TRBD1 or TRBD2 (5 bases each). CDR3 amino acids: CSAHPGPSYEQYF. The CDR3 nucleotides read TGCAGTGCTCATCCGGGACCCTCCTACGAGCAGTACTTC.